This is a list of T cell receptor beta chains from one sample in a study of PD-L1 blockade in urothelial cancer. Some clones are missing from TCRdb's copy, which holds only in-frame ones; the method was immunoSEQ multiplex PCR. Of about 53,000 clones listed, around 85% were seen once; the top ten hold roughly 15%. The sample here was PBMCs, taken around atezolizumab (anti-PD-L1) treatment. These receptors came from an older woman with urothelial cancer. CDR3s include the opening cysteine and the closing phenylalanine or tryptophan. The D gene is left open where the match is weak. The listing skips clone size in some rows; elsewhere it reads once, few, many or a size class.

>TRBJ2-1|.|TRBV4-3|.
TGCGCCAGCAGCCAAGACTTCGGGTCGGATCTCAATGAGCAGTTCTTC
CASSQDFGSDLNEQFF
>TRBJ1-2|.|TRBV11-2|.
TGTGCCAGCAGCTCCCCCAGGGAATTTAACTATGGCTACACCTTC
CASSSPREFNYGYTF
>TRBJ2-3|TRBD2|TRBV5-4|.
TGTGCCAGCAGCGCGACTAGCGGGGACACAGATACGCAGTATTTT
CASSATSGDTDTQYF
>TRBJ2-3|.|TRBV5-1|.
TGCGCCAGCAGCTTGACTAGGTCACGAACAGATACGCAGTATTTT
CASSLTRSRTDTQYF
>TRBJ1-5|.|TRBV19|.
TGTGCCAGTAGTAAACAGGGTAGCAATCAGCCCCAGCATTTT
CASSKQGSNQPQHF
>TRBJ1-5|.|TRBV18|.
TGTGCCAGCTCACCAGGCAGGGCGGAGAATCAGCCCCAGCATTTT
CASSPGRAENQPQHF
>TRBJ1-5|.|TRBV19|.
TGTGCCAGTAGTATCTCTTCAGGGCGGTTTTTAAATGATTATAGCAATCAGCCCCAGCATTTT
CASSISSGRFLNDYSNQPQHF
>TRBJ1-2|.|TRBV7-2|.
TGTGCCAGCAGCTTTAAGCGCCGGGGGGGACGATACTATGGCTACACCTTC
CASSFKRRGGRYYGYTF
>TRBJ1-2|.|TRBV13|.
TGTGCCAGCAGCTTCGACAGCTATGGCTACACCTTC
CASSFDSYGYTF
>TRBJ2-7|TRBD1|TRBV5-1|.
TGCGCCAGCAGCGGGGGACAGTCCTACGAGCAGTACTTC
CASSGGQSYEQYF
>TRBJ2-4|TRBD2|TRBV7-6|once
TGTGCCAGCAGCTCCACGACTAGCGGGAGTTCTGTAAATCAAAACATTCAGTACTTC
CASSSTTSGSSVNQNIQYF
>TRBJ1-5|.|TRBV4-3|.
TGCGCCAGCAGCCAAACATTCATGGCTGGCAATCAGCCCCAGCATTTT
CASSQTFMAGNQPQHF
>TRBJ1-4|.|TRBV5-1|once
TGCGCCAGCAGCTTGAGGGAGCGCGCCACCAATGAAAAACTGTTTTTT
CASSLRERATNEKLFF